Only a few counts were recorded for the clone carrying this T cell receptor (beta chain). What it recognizes is unknown. The record originates from a study of post-analysis software for immune sequencing data. Study context: Relapsing-remitting, secondary progressive and progressive-relapsing multiple sclerosis were all included among the disease courses. Broader study findings: TRBV5-6, TRBV5-1 and TRBV20-1 were among four or five TRBV segments more frequent in patients than controls. A significant reduction in normalized Chao1 diversity was observed in multiple sclerosis patients versus controls. Strong co-clustering by F measure was evident for samples that had been prepared in the same batch.

Per the germline V gene, CDR1 is SGHVS and CDR2 is FQNEAQ. The CDR3 has 14 residues. TCR beta cDNA libraries had unique molecular identifiers. Input populations of about 0.85 to 11 million T cells gave rise to approximately 500,000 cDNA molecules. A single record per CDR3 protein comes from TCRdb applying MiXCR to the PCR reads. The sample carries hundreds of thousands of distinct CDR3 sequences, under 70% recorded once. The sequence was obtained from a girl aged 5-17 years with multiple sclerosis. Sequenced input: blood. This rearrangement joins TRBV7-8 to TRBJ2-4, with TRBD2 matching 10 bases. The DNA end lines up better with TRBJ2-7; the J call may be wrong. The CDR3 nucleotides read TGTGCCAGCAGCGATACTAGCGGGACTTACGAGCAGTACTTC. Encoded protein: CASSDTSGTYEQYF.